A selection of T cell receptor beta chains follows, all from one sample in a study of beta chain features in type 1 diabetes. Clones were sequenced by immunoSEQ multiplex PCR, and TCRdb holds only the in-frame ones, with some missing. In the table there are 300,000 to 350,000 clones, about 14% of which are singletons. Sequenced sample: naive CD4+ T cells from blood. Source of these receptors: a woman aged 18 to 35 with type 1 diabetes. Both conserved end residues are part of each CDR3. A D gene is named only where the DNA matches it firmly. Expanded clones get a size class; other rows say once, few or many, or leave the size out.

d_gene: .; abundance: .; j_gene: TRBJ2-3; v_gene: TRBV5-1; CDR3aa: CASSFSGVSTDTQYF; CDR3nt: TGCGCCAGCAGCTTTAGCGGAGTTAGCACAGATACGCAGTATTTT
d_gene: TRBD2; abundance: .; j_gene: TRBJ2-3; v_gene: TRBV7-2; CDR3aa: CASSLRLAGVSDTQYF; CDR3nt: TGTGCCAGCAGCCTCCGACTAGCGGGAGTGTCAGATACGCAGTATTTT
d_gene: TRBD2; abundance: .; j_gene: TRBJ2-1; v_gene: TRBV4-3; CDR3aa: CASSQETSGHNEQFF; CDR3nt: TGCGCCAGCAGCCAAGAAACTAGCGGACACAATGAGCAGTTCTTC
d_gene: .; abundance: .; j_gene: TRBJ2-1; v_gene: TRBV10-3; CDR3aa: CAIRADRDEQFF; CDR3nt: TGTGCCATCAGAGCTGACAGAGATGAGCAGTTCTTC
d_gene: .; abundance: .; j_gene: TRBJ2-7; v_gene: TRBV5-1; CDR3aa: CASSPTVQGTYEQYF; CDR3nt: TGCGCCAGCAGCCCCACCGTACAGGGTACCTACGAGCAGTACTTC
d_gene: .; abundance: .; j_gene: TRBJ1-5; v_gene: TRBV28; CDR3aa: CASSSIGGSQPQHF; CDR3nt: TGTGCCAGCAGTTCGATAGGTGGGAGTCAGCCCCAGCATTTT
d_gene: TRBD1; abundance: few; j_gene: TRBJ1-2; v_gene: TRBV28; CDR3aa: CASSLGQGLYGYTF; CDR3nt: TGTGCCAGCAGTCTAGGACAGGGCCTATATGGCTACACCTTC
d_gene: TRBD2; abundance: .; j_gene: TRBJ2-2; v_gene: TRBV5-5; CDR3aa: CASSEAGVQAGELFF; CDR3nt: TGTGCCAGCAGCGAAGCGGGAGTCCAGGCCGGGGAGCTGTTTTTT
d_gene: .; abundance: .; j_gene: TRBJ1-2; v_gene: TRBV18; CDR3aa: CASSPSGTENYGYTF; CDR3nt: TGTGCCAGCTCACCCTCCGGGACTGAGAACTATGGCTACACCTTC
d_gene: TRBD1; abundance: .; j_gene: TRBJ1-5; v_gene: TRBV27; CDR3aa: CASSSFKTGYNNQPQHF; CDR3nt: TGTGCCAGCAGTAGCTTCAAGACAGGGTATAACAATCAGCCCCAGCATTTT
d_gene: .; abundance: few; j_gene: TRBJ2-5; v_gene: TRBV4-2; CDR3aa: CASSQASSETQYF; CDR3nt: TGTGCCAGCAGCCAAGCTAGTTCGGAGACCCAGTACTTC
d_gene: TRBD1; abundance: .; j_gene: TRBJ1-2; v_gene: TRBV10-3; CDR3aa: CAISAGQGLNYGYTF; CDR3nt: TGTGCCATCAGCGCGGGACAGGGGTTGAACTATGGCTACACCTTC
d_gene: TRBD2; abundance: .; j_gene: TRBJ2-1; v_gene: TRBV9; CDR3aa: CASSVSGTPYNEQFF; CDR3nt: TGTGCCAGCAGCGTTAGCGGGACTCCCTACAATGAGCAGTTCTTC
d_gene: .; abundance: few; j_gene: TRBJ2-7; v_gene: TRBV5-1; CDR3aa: CASKTGAGLSYEQYF; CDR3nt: TGCGCCAGCAAAACGGGAGCCGGCCTATCCTACGAGCAGTACTTC
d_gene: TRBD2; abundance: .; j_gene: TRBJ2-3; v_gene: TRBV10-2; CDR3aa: CASSYPGLADRSNTQYF; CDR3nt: TGCGCCAGCAGTTACCCGGGACTAGCGGATCGAAGCAATACGCAGTATTTT
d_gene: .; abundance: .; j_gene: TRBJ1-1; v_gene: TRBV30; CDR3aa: CAWSVGTPNTEAFF; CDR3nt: TGTGCCTGGAGTGTCGGGACACCGAACACTGAAGCTTTCTTT
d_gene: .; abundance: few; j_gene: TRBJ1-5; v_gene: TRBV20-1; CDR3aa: CSARDFGPQHF; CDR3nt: TGCAGTGCTAGGGACTTTGGGCCCCAGCATTTT
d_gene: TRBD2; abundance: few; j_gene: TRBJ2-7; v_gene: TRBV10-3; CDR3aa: CATTPSGRSEQYF; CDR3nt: TGTGCCACCACCCCCAGCGGGAGGAGCGAGCAGTACTTC
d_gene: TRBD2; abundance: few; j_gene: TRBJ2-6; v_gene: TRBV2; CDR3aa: CASTSGSGANVLTF; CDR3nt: TGTGCCAGCACTAGCGGGAGTGGGGCCAACGTCCTGACTTTC
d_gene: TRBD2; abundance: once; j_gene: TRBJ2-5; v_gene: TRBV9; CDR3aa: CASSVGGGETQYF; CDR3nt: TGTGCCAGCAGCGTAGGCGGGGGGGAGACCCAGTACTTC
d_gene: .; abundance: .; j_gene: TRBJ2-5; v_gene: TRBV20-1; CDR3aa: CSAKRQETQYF; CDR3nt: TGCAGTGCTAAGAGGCAAGAGACCCAGTACTTC
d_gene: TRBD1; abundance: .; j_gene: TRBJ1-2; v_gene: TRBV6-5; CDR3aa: CASRGQGSFGYTF; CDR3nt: TGTGCCAGCAGAGGACAGGGGAGCTTTGGCTACACCTTC
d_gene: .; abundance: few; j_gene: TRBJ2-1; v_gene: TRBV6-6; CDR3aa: CASSYSSSVIEQFF; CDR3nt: TGTGCCAGCAGTTACTCGAGCTCGGTGATCGAGCAGTTCTTC